This T cell receptor (beta chain) comes out of a study of cytomegalovirus exposure and HLA in healthy donors. Study-wide results and caveats: Researchers left out some V segments, among them TRBV6-2 and TRBV6-3, as indistinguishable. Donor immune exposure was known only as CMV serostatus.

Donors likely had unrecorded immune exposures despite being nominally healthy when sampled. The CDR3 runs 15 residues. Trimming took 0 bases from V and 4 from J; bases not matched to a gene: 3. Germline loops: CDR1 MRHNA, CDR2 SNTAGT. In the case of this clone: Its antigen is currently unknown.

PCR was performed using 60 Vbeta and 13 Jbeta primers. Produced via immunoSEQ multiplex PCR; TCRdb's table is partial and in-frame only. The profile shows about 130,000 clones, under 12% of them singletons. V usage is TRBV6-4 and J usage is TRBJ2-3; 8 bases are a match to TRBD2. This clonotype was sampled from a woman under 30 in good health and CMV-seropositive. Material for sequencing was PBMCs. The CDR3 spells CASSDSVSGADTQYF. CDR3 bases: TGTGCCAGCAGTGACTCGGTTAGCGGGGCAGATACGCAGTATTTT.